This T cell receptor (beta chain) derives from a study of beta chain features in type 1 diabetes. Germline CDR1 reads GTSNPN; CDR2 reads SVGIG (reference sequence). The CDR3 length is 12 residues. Trimming shortened V by 0 bases and J by 2 bases, and 4 bases separated the two germline ends. Expressed TCRB transcripts got sequenced, as all isolated RNA was reverse transcribed. The protocol was immunoSEQ multiplex PCR, while the TCRdb copy is restricted to in-frame clones and leaves out a portion. Here the sample spans over 100,000 clones, 40% being singletons. The origin of this receptor is a woman aged 18-30 years in good health. V usage is TRBV30 and J usage is TRBJ1-2, with D uncertain. The specimen sequenced was stem cell memory CD4+ T cells from blood. The CDR3 reads CAWSVFNYGYTF. The CDR3 region has the DNA TGTGCCTGGAGTGTCTTCAACTATGGCTACACCTTC. Filled out from reference TRBV30 and TRBJ1-2, the complete variable domain reads SQTIHQWPATLVQPVGSPLSLECTVEGTSNPNLYWYRQAAGRGLQLLFYSVGIGQISSEVPQNLSASRPQDRQFILSSKKLLLSDSGFYLCAWSVFNYGYTFGSGTRLTVV.